This T cell receptor beta chain came from a study of blood T cells in healthy people across ages. The germline V gene has CDR1 LGHNT and CDR2 FRNRAP. Trimming took off 1 base at V and 2 bases at J, with 10 bases between the two ends. This CDR3 has 15 amino acids. A J-beta primer mix and a sample-barcoded 5' primer were used in a second PCR of about 7 to 12 cycles. All cDNA molecules were each tagged by a template-switch adaptor with 12 random nucleotides. Via MiXCR, TCRdb re-called the 5' RACE reads, giving one row per CDR3 protein. The sample contains about 780,000 distinct CDR3 sequences, 35% to 50% of which appear only once. Sample donors were healthy Caucasian individuals that came from Russia, aged roughly 6 to 90. RNA extraction gave at least 6 micrograms of total RNA per sample.

Sequenced material: blood. The receptor was isolated from a man at least 80 years old in good health. The chain employs TRBV12-5 and TRBJ2-3, with D perhaps TRBD1 (5 bases). CDR3 in DNA: TGTGCTAGTGGTTTGGCGGCAGGGAACACAGATACGCAGTATTTT. This codes for CASGLAAGNTDTQYF.